A selection of T cell receptor beta chains follows, all from one sample in a study of a mutant IDH1 vaccine in newly diagnosed glioma. Assay used: immunoSEQ multiplex PCR; TCRdb lists only in-frame clones, some missing. The table lists 50,000 or so clones, 70% to 85% of them singletons. Antigens for these TCRs are unknown. The input for sequencing was PBMCs, taken from a glioma patient whose treatment included an IDH1 peptide vaccine. These receptors all come from a woman aged 30 to 39 with glioma. Some clones in this sample may be carry-over from other donors' samples. The CDR3 runs from the conserved cysteine through the conserved F or W. D genes are given only for firm matches. Size values are once, few and many counts, or a class for expanded clones, and some rows have none.

clone_size j_call d_call v_call cdr3_aa
. TRBJ2-2 TRBD1 TRBV7-3 CASSVDRASGELFF
. TRBJ2-4 TRBD2 TRBV29-1 CSVEELREGAKNIQYF
few TRBJ2-1 . TRBV27 CASSLTLSYNEQFF
. TRBJ2-5 TRBD2 TRBV2 CASSGLAGPTRETQYF
. TRBJ1-1 . TRBV5-1 CASSLGYSREVNTEAFF
once TRBJ1-4 . TRBV27 CATHPRTGPSNEKLFF
. TRBJ1-2 . TRBV9 CASSVSPQRDTQVGGYGYTF
. TRBJ2-1 TRBD2 TRBV30 CAWTPLAGYNEQFF
. TRBJ2-2 TRBD2 TRBV7-2 CASRWAASGGELFF
. TRBJ1-1 . TRBV6-6 CASSYREEAFF
. TRBJ2-7 . TRBV4-1 CASSQEAAPREGYEQYF
. TRBJ2-7 . TRBV2 CAIFRPGSYEQYF
. TRBJ2-7 . TRBV7-9 CASSLGPPQGAGQYF
. TRBJ1-2 . TRBV4-1 CASSQGQRGSGYTF
. TRBJ1-1 . TRBV6-6 CASSLWEAEAFF
. TRBJ2-7 . TRBV13 CASSSYEVEYEQYF
. TRBJ2-2 . TRBV7-9 CASSPAGAGELFF
. TRBJ1-1 . TRBV2 CASSVEKGDTEAFF
once TRBJ1-5 . TRBV6-1 CASSEWGQPSNQPQHF
. TRBJ1-2 . TRBV14 CASSQEGIYGYTF
. TRBJ1-5 . TRBV4-1 CASSPETGSNQPQHF
. TRBJ2-5 . TRBV2 CASSGTWTEETQYF
. TRBJ2-4 TRBD2 TRBV29-1 CSVEDRTSGTPQYF
. TRBJ2-7 . TRBV9 CASSAERKGGAGEQYF
. TRBJ2-1 . TRBV4-1 CASSQGPMVINEQFF
. TRBJ1-1 . TRBV5-4 CASSLEFRDGVNTEAFF
few TRBJ1-4 . TRBV18 CASSPDTYLKEKLFF
. TRBJ1-4 . TRBV2 CASSATGMTNEKLFF
. TRBJ2-6 . TRBV2 CASSERGAHSGANVLTF
. TRBJ2-6 TRBD1 TRBV5-4 CASSVRTGIGANVLTF
. TRBJ1-2 . TRBV7-8 CASSSDSSRRGYTF
. TRBJ1-1 . TRBV29-1 CSVVRGGNTEAFF
. TRBJ1-2 . TRBV6-5 CASSPSYRDGYTF
. TRBJ2-7 . TRBV2 CASIADGSYEQYF
. TRBJ2-5 TRBD2 TRBV6-1 CASSEPPSGAGETQYF
. TRBJ2-5 . TRBV7-2 CASSFTLSGETQYF
. TRBJ1-1 . TRBV5-6 CASSPGASWEAFF
once TRBJ1-4 TRBD1 TRBV27 CASSQGTGWEKLFF
. TRBJ1-1 . TRBV28 CASGRHMNTEAFF
. TRBJ2-1 TRBD2 TRBV13 CASSYPGLAGVNEQFF
. TRBJ1-1 . TRBV5-4 CASSLESGGGGTEAFF
. TRBJ1-1 . TRBV6-5 CASRLFQGGTEAFF
. TRBJ1-1 . TRBV5-4 CASSLSSARVNTEAFF
once TRBJ2-1 . TRBV5-5 CASSRQPGDEQFF
. TRBJ2-2 . TRBV5-5 CASSLVSGVSGELFF